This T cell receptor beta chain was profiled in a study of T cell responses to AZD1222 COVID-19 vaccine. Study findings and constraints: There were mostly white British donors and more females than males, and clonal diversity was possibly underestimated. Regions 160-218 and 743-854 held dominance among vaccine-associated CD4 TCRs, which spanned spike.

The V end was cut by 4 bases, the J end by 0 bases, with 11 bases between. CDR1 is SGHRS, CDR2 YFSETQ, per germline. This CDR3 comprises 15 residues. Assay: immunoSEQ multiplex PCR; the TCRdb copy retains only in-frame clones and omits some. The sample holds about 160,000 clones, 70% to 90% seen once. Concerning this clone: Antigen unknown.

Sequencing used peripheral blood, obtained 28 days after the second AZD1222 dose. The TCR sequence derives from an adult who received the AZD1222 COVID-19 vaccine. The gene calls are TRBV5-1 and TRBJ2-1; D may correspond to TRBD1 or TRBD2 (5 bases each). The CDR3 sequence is CASSMWDVSYNEQFF. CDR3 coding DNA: TGCGCCAGCAGCATGTGGGACGTCTCCTACAATGAGCAGTTCTTC.